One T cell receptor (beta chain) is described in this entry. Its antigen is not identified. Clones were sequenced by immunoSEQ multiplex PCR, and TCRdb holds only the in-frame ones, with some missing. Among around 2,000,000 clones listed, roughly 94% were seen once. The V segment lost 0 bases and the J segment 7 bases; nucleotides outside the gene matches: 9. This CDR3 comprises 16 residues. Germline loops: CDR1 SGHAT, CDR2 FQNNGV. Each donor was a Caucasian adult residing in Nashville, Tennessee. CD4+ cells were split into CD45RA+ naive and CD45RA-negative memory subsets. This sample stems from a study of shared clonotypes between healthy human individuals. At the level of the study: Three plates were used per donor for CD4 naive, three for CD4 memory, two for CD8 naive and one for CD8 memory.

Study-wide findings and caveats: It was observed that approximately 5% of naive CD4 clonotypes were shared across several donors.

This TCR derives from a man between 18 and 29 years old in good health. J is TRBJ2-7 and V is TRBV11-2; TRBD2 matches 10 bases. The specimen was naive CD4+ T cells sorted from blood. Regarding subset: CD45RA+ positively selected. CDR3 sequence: CASSLDQGTSAKEQYF. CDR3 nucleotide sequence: TGTGCCAGCAGCTTAGATCAAGGGACTAGCGCGAAAGAGCAGTACTTC.